A selection of T cell receptor beta chains follows, all from one sample in a study of response to subunit inactivated influenza vaccine. TCRdb called the RT-PCR reads again in MiXCR, with one record for every CDR3 protein. The sample records hundreds of thousands of distinct CDR3 sequences, over 25% being singletons. Here the sequenced sample was CD4+ T cells sorted from PBMCs, taken less than 6 days after vaccination. These receptors were collected from a man aged 45-60 years who received an inactivated influenza vaccine. Each CDR3 is given with its conserved first and last residue. Each record gives: clone size, J gene, D gene, CDR3 length, V gene, CDR3 DNA, CDR3 protein. A D gene is named only where the DNA matches it firmly. A clone size is listed for some rows: how often the clone was seen (once, few, many), or a class if it is expanded.

size: many
J: TRBJ2-7
D: NA
length: 14
V: TRBV12-3/TRBV12-4
DNA: TGTGCCAGCAGTCAAACCGGGAGCTCCTACGAGCAGTACTTC
CDR3: CASSQTGSSYEQYF

size: NA
J: TRBJ2-7
D: TRBD2
length: 13
V: TRBV7-8
DNA: TGTGCCAGCACTGTGGGAGGGGCCGGGGAGCAGTACTTC
CDR3: CASTVGGAGEQYF

size: few
J: TRBJ2-5
D: NA
length: 18
V: TRBV6-2/TRBV6-3
DNA: TGTGCCAGCAGTTACTCGATTCCGGGGGCGCTGGCTCAAGAGACCCAGTACTTC
CDR3: CASSYSIPGALAQETQYF

size: NA
J: TRBJ1-5
D: TRBD1
length: 14
V: TRBV6-1
DNA: TGTGCCAGCAGTAATTACAGGGGATATCAGCCCCAGCATTTT
CDR3: CASSNYRGYQPQHF

size: few
J: TRBJ2-3
D: NA
length: 12
V: TRBV6-2/TRBV6-3
DNA: TGTGCCAGCAGTTATACAGGGGATACGCAGTATTTT
CDR3: CASSYTGDTQYF

size: NA
J: TRBJ2-5
D: NA
length: 12
V: TRBV29-1
DNA: TGCAGCGTTGATCGCTGGGCAGAGACCCAGTACTTC
CDR3: CSVDRWAETQYF

size: NA
J: TRBJ2-1
D: NA
length: 14
V: TRBV24-1
DNA: TGTGCCACCAGTGCGAAACGACTCTTCAATGAGCAGTTCTTC
CDR3: CATSAKRLFNEQFF

size: few
J: TRBJ1-2
D: NA
length: 16
V: TRBV5-1
DNA: TGCGCCAGCAGCTTGGAGTATCGACCGGGGGCGAATGGCTACACCTTC
CDR3: CASSLEYRPGANGYTF

size: NA
J: TRBJ1-2
D: TRBD1
length: 13
V: TRBV12-3/TRBV12-4
DNA: TGTGCCAGCAGTCGACAGGGTCGTATTGGCTACACCTTC
CDR3: CASSRQGRIGYTF

size: NA
J: TRBJ2-1
D: TRBD1
length: 15
V: TRBV5-1
DNA: TGCGCCAGCAGCATAACCGGGACAGGGTTAGGTGAGCAGTTCTTC
CDR3: CASSITGTGLGEQFF

size: NA
J: TRBJ2-5
D: TRBD1
length: 13
V: TRBV28
DNA: TGTGCCAGCAACCAGGGGGCGCAGGGGACCCAGTACTTC
CDR3: CASNQGAQGTQYF

size: NA
J: TRBJ1-1
D: NA
length: 15
V: TRBV4-3
DNA: TGCGCCAGCAGCTACCAGGACAGTCGGAGCACTGAAGCTTTCTTT
CDR3: CASSYQDSRSTEAFF

size: few
J: TRBJ2-3
D: TRBD1
length: 20
V: TRBV4-3
DNA: TGCGCCAGCAGCCAAGATTTATGGGGACAGGGGCGTGCGAGTGCAGATACGCAGTATTTT
CDR3: CASSQDLWGQGRASADTQYF

size: many
J: TRBJ2-5
D: NA
length: 11
V: TRBV7-2
DNA: TGCGCCAGCAGCTTCCAAGAGACCCAGTACTTC
CDR3: CASSFQETQYF

size: few
J: TRBJ2-2
D: NA
length: 16
V: TRBV25-1
DNA: TGTGCCAGCTCCGCTTGGGAGGGACACTTTACCGGGGAGCTGTTTTTT
CDR3: CASSAWEGHFTGELFF

size: few
J: TRBJ1-2
D: NA
length: 16
V: TRBV27
DNA: TGTGCCAGCAGTCCGGAACCTACAGGGAGGAGAGGAGGCTACACCTTC
CDR3: CASSPEPTGRRGGYTF

size: few
J: TRBJ2-5
D: TRBD2
length: 14
V: TRBV28
DNA: TGTGCCAGCCACTCACTAGCGGGAAAAGAGACCCAGTACTTC
CDR3: CASHSLAGKETQYF

size: NA
J: TRBJ2-2
D: NA
length: 17
V: TRBV4-1
DNA: TGCGCCAGCAGCCCTATGAGAGGCACAACGGGGACCGGGGAGCTGTTTTTT
CDR3: CASSPMRGTTGTGELFF

size: NA
J: TRBJ2-2
D: NA
length: 14
V: TRBV5-1
DNA: TGCGCCAGCAGTTGGAAGGGTCACACCGGGGAGCTGTTTTTT
CDR3: CASSWKGHTGELFF

size: NA
J: TRBJ1-5
D: NA
length: 17
V: TRBV4-1
DNA: TGCGCCAGCAGCCAAGTGGAAACGGTTTATAGCAATCAGCCACAGCATTTT
CDR3: CASSQVETVYSNQPQHF

size: NA
J: TRBJ2-2
D: NA
length: 13
V: TRBV7-2
DNA: TGTGCCAGCAGCCCCGTTCGACCCGGGGAGCTGTTTTTT
CDR3: CASSPVRPGELFF

size: NA
J: TRBJ2-2
D: TRBD2
length: 15
V: TRBV20-1
DNA: TGCAGTGCCCCGCGGCTAGCGGGAGGTTCCGGGGAGCTGTTTTTT
CDR3: CSAPRLAGGSGELFF

size: NA
J: TRBJ2-7
D: TRBD2
length: 17
V: TRBV19
DNA: TGTGCCAGTAGTAAGAGGACCGATAGCGGGACTGGTTACGAGCAGTACTTC
CDR3: CASSKRTDSGTGYEQYF

size: NA
J: TRBJ1-2
D: TRBD1
length: 11
V: TRBV30
DNA: TGTGCCTGGAGAACAGGGGGCGGCTACACCTTC
CDR3: CAWRTGGGYTF

size: NA
J: TRBJ1-5
D: NA
length: 12
V: TRBV6-1
DNA: TGTGCCAGCAGTGAACCAGTCCAGCCCCAGCATTTT
CDR3: CASSEPVQPQHF

size: few
J: TRBJ2-6
D: TRBD1
length: 17
V: TRBV20-1
DNA: TGCAGTGCTAGTGCCGGGACAGCAGGCTCTGGGGCCAACGTCCTGACTTTC
CDR3: CSASAGTAGSGANVLTF

size: many
J: TRBJ2-1
D: NA
length: 15
V: TRBV9
DNA: TGTGCCAGCAGCGTAGTGGCAGGGGGGTACAATGAGCAGTTCTTC
CDR3: CASSVVAGGYNEQFF

size: few
J: TRBJ2-7
D: TRBD2
length: 16
V: TRBV6-1
DNA: TGTGCCAGCAGTAGCGTAGCGGGCGCCAGCTCCTACGAGCAGTACTTC
CDR3: CASSSVAGASSYEQYF

size: few
J: TRBJ2-3
D: NA
length: 13
V: TRBV7-9
DNA: TGTGCCAGCAGTTCTGATCGCACAGATACGCAGTATTTT
CDR3: CASSSDRTDTQYF

size: NA
J: TRBJ2-7
D: TRBD2
length: 15
V: TRBV12-3/TRBV12-4
DNA: TGTGCCAGCAGTTTCTCGGCTAGCGGAACCTACGAGCAGTACTTC
CDR3: CASSFSASGTYEQYF

size: few
J: TRBJ1-2
D: TRBD1
length: 16
V: TRBV7-9
DNA: TGTGCCAGCAGCTTAGCGACGGACAGGGGGCGAAGTGGCTACACCTTC
CDR3: CASSLATDRGRSGYTF

size: NA
J: TRBJ2-2
D: NA
length: 15
V: TRBV20-1
DNA: TGCAGTGCTGGGGACCGCATGGGAGGCACCGGGGAGCTGTTTTTT
CDR3: CSAGDRMGGTGELFF

size: few
J: TRBJ1-6
D: TRBD1
length: 13
V: TRBV5-1
DNA: TGCGCCAGCAGCAACGGACAGGGCGGGGCCCTCCACTTT
CDR3: CASSNGQGGALHF

size: NA
J: TRBJ2-4
D: NA
length: 14
V: TRBV30
DNA: TGTGCCTGGAGCCCCGGGCAGGGTCAAAACATTCAGTACTTC
CDR3: CAWSPGQGQNIQYF

size: NA
J: TRBJ2-5
D: TRBD1
length: 15
V: TRBV5-1
DNA: TGCGCCAGCAGCTTGCGGGACAGGCCCCAAGAGACCCAGTACTTC
CDR3: CASSLRDRPQETQYF

size: NA
J: TRBJ2-1
D: NA
length: 11
V: TRBV12-3/TRBV12-4
DNA: TGTGCCAGCAGTTCCACCGGGAAGCAGTTCTTC
CDR3: CASSSTGKQFF

size: few
J: TRBJ2-1
D: TRBD1
length: 15
V: TRBV7-2
DNA: TGTGCCAGCAGCCTCCATAGGGGGCCGCAGGGTGAGCAGTTCTTC
CDR3: CASSLHRGPQGEQFF

size: many
J: TRBJ2-6
D: TRBD1
length: 19
V: TRBV9
DNA: TGTGCCAGCAGCGTAGGAGCGGACAGGGCGTACCTAGGGGCCAACGTCCTGACTTTC
CDR3: CASSVGADRAYLGANVLTF

size: few
J: TRBJ2-7
D: TRBD1
length: 14
V: TRBV29-1
DNA: TGCAGCGCCCGAAACACAGGGGGCGGGCACGAGCAGTACTTC
CDR3: CSARNTGGGHEQYF

size: NA
J: TRBJ2-3
D: TRBD1
length: 14
V: TRBV19
DNA: TGTGCCAGTAACTCCGACAGGGCGCGAGATACGCAGTATTTT
CDR3: CASNSDRARDTQYF

size: few
J: TRBJ1-2
D: TRBD1
length: 14
V: TRBV7-2
DNA: TGTGCCAGCAGTCTCGGGACAGAGTACTATGGCTACACCTTC
CDR3: CASSLGTEYYGYTF

size: few
J: TRBJ2-5
D: TRBD2
length: 16
V: TRBV18
DNA: TGTGCCAGCTCAAGCGCACTAGCGGCAGGCCAAGAGACCCAGTACTTC
CDR3: CASSSALAAGQETQYF

size: NA
J: TRBJ2-5
D: NA
length: 12
V: TRBV5-1
DNA: TGCGCCAGCAGCCCGGGGACGCAACGAGGCTACTTC
CDR3: CASSPGTQRGYF

size: NA
J: TRBJ2-5
D: NA
length: 14
V: TRBV9
DNA: TGTGCCAGCAGCGTAGAAACACGTCAAGAGACCCAGTACTTC
CDR3: CASSVETRQETQYF

size: few
J: TRBJ2-2
D: NA
length: 16
V: TRBV28
DNA: TGTGCCAGCAGTTTATGGGGGACCTTTTCCACCGGGGAGCTGTTTTTT
CDR3: CASSLWGTFSTGELFF

size: many
J: TRBJ2-5
D: NA
length: 14
V: TRBV12-3/TRBV12-4
DNA: TGTGCCAGCATTTCCGGGACATCCCAAGAGACCCAGTACTTC
CDR3: CASISGTSQETQYF

size: few
J: TRBJ1-2
D: NA
length: 15
V: TRBV7-8
DNA: TGTGCCAGCAAAAAGGGTTTAGGGGTAGAGTATGGCTACACCTTC
CDR3: CASKKGLGVEYGYTF

size: NA
J: TRBJ1-4
D: NA
length: 13
V: TRBV5-1
DNA: TGCGCCAGCAGCTTGACCGGGGCTGAAAAACTGTTTTTT
CDR3: CASSLTGAEKLFF

size: NA
J: TRBJ2-4
D: NA
length: 14
V: TRBV6-1
DNA: TGTGCGGCATCAGGGGCGTCGGCCAAAAACATTCAGTACTTC
CDR3: CAASGASAKNIQYF

size: many
J: TRBJ2-5
D: TRBD2
length: 14
V: TRBV7-8
DNA: TGTGCCAGCAGCTTCCTAGCGGGTCAAGAGACCCAGTACTTC
CDR3: CASSFLAGQETQYF

size: NA
J: TRBJ2-2
D: NA
length: 15
V: TRBV15
DNA: TGTGCCACCAGCAGAGATGGGAACCGTGACCGGGAGCTGTTTTTT
CDR3: CATSRDGNRDRELFF

size: NA
J: TRBJ2-1
D: NA
length: 13
V: TRBV7-8
DNA: TGTGCCAGCAGCACCCTTTCGGCGTATGAGCAGTTCTTC
CDR3: CASSTLSAYEQFF

size: few
J: TRBJ2-1
D: TRBD2
length: 16
V: TRBV20-1
DNA: TGCAGTGCTAGATATCTAGCGGGGGAAGCCTACAATGAGCAGTTCTTC
CDR3: CSARYLAGEAYNEQFF

size: NA
J: TRBJ2-7
D: NA
length: 12
V: TRBV7-4
DNA: TGTGCCAGCAGCCACGTGACGCTCGAGCAGTACTTC
CDR3: CASSHVTLEQYF

size: once
J: TRBJ2-3
D: NA
length: 14
V: TRBV20-1
DNA: TGCAGTGCAAGGGACTGGTCCTTAGCAGATACGCAGTATTTT
CDR3: CSARDWSLADTQYF

size: NA
J: TRBJ2-5
D: TRBD2
length: 16
V: TRBV7-2
DNA: TGTGCCAGCAGCTTAACTAGCGGGGGGGGAGCAGAGACCCAGTACTTC
CDR3: CASSLTSGGGAETQYF

size: few
J: TRBJ2-5
D: NA
length: 15
V: TRBV15
DNA: TGTGCCACCAGCAGAGCCCCCAGGGAAGAAGAGACCCAGTACTTC
CDR3: CATSRAPREEETQYF